The clone carrying this T cell receptor beta chain was detected only a few times. The data originate from a study of blood T cell repertoires in COVID-19. Generated by immunoSEQ multiplex PCR, the TCRdb table keeps only in-frame clones and is missing some. The sample yields 260,000 or so clones, 83% seen once. The CDR3 sequence is 15 residues long. CDR1 is MNHEY and CDR2 is SVGAGI in the germline V gene. Trimming removed 7 bases from V and 2 bases from J; junction bases left unmatched: 10. The chain has TRBV6-5 and TRBJ2-7; 8 bases line up with TRBD1. The sample was PBMCs or T cells enriched from blood (not recorded which). This receptor was obtained from a woman between 35 and 50 years old who had been exposed to COVID-19. The CDR3 DNA follows: TGTGCCAGCACTCCCATCGACAGGGGAACCTACGAGCAGTACTTC. Amino acid sequence: CASTPIDRGTYEQYF.